The table lists the clone carrying this TCR beta chain with many counts. Its antigen is unidentified. Each patient was aged 18 to 65 and had newly diagnosed hyperthyroidism of under 2 months' duration. This record comes from a study of T cells in Graves' hyperthyroidism and ophthalmopathy. Amplified TCR beta CDR3 regions derived from RNA transcripts. First-round RT-PCR of the TCR CDR3 relied on the HTBI primer set. MiXCR was run by TCRdb on the multiplex PCR reads, yielding one entry per CDR3 protein. The repertoire holds hundreds of thousands of distinct CDR3 sequences, roughly 14% seen once, with about 22% in the top ten. Germline loops: CDR1 SNHLY, CDR2 FYNNEI. Unmatched junction bases numbered 8, after V lost 8 bases and J lost 2 bases. The CDR3 spans 16 residues. The study, taken as a whole, reports: Blood also showed most of the thyroid clonotypes that were expanded above 0.001. For ophthalmopathy, model prediction preceded onset by a median roughly 5.9 months.

This clonotype originated in a woman aged 30 to 39 with Graves' hyperthyroidism. The sequencing sample was made of blood. V and J are TRBV2 and TRBJ2-6; 8 bases fit TRBD2. CDR3 DNA: TGTGCCAGCGCCCTTGGGCGGGGGGCTGGGGCCAACGTCCTGACTTTC. Translation: CASALGRGAGANVLTF.